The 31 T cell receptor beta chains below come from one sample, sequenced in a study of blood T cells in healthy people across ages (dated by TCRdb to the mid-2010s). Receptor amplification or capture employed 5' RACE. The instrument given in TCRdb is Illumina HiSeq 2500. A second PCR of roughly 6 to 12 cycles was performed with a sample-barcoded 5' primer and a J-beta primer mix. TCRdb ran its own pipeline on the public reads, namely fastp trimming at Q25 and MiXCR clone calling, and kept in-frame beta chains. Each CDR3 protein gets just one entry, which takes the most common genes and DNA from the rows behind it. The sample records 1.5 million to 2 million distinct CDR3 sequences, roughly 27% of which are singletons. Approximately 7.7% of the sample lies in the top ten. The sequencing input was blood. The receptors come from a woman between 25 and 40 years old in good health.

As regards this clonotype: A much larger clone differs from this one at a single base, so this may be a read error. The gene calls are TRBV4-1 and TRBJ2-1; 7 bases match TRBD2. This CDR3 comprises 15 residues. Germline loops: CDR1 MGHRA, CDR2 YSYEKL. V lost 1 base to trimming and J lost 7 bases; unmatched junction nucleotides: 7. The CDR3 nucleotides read TGCGCCAGCAGCCAAGTTGCGGGAGTCAGAAATGAGCAGTTCTTC. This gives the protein CASSQVAGVRNEQFF.

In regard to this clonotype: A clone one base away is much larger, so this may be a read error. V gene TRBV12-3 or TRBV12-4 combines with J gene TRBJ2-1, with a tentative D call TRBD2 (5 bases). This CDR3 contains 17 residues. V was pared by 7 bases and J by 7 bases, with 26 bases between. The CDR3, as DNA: TGTGCCAGCAAATCTTCTACGGCACTAGAGGGTTTGAATGAGCAGTTCTTC. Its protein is CASKSSTALEGLNEQFF.

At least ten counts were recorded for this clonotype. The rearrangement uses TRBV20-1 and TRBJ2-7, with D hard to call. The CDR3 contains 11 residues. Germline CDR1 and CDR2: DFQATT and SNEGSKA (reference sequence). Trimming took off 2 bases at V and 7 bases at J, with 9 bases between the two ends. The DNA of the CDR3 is TGCAGTGCTAGATGGGTCGGTGAGCAGTACTTC. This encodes CSARWVGEQYF.

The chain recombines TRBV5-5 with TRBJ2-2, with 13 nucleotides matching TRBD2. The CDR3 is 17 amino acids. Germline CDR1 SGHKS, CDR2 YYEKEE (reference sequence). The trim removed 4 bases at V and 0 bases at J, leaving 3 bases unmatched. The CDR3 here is CASSQGLAGTNTGELFF. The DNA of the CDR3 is TGTGCCAGCAGCCAGGGACTAGCGGGGACGAACACCGGGGAGCTGTTTTTT.

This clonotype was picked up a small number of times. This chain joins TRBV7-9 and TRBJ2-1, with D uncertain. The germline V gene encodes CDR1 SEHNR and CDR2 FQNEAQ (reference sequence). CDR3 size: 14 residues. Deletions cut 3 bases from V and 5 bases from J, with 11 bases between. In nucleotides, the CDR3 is TGTGCCAGCAGCTTTGAATCGAAGAACAATGAGCAGTTCTTC. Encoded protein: CASSFESKNNEQFF.

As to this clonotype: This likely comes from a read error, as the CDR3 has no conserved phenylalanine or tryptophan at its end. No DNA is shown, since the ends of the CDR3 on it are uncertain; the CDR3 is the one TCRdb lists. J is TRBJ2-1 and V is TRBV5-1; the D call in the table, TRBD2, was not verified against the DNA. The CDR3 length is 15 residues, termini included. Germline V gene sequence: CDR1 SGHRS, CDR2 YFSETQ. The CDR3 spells CASSARESSYNEQCL.

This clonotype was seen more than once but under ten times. CDR3 sequence reads: CASSFMGDTEAFF. CDR3 sequence (DNA): TGCGCCAGCAGCTTTATGGGGGACACTGAAGCTTTCTTT. This chain joins TRBV5-1 and TRBJ1-1, with D possibly being TRBD1 (5 bases). Trimming took off 2 bases at V and 3 bases at J, with 8 bases between the two ends. This CDR3 spans 13 amino acids. CDR1 and CDR2 (germline): SGHRS, YFSETQ.

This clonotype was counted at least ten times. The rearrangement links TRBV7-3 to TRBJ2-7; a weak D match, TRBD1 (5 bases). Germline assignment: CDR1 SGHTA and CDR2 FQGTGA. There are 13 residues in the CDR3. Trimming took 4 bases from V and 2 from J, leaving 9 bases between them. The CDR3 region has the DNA TGTGCCAGCAGCTACGACAGCACCTACGAGCAGTACTTC. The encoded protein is CASSYDSTYEQYF.

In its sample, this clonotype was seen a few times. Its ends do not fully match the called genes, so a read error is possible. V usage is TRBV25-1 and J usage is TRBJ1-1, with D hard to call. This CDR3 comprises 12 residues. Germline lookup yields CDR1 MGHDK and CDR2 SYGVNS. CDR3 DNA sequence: TGTGTCAGCAGCGGCGATGTGCAGGAGGCTTTCTTT. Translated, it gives CVSSGDVQEAFF. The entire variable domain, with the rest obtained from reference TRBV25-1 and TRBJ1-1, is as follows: EADIYQTPRYLVIGTGKKITLECSQTMGHDKMYWYQQDPGMELHLIHYSYGVNSTEKGDLSSESTVSRIRTEHFPLTLESARPSHTSQYLCVSSGDVQEAFFGQGTRLTVV.

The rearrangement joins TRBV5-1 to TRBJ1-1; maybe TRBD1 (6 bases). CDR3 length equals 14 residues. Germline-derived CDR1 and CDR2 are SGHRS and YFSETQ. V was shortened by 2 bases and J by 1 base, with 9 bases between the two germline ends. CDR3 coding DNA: TGCGCCAGCAGCTTAGAGGGGGAGAACACTGAAGCTTTCTTT. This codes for CASSLEGENTEAFF.

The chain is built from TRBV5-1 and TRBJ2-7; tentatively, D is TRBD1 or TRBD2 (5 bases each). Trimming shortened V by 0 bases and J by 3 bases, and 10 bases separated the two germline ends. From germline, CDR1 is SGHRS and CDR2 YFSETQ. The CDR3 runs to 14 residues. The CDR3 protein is CASSLDGAYYEQYF. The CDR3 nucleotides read TGCGCCAGCAGCTTGGACGGGGCGTACTACGAGCAGTACTTC.

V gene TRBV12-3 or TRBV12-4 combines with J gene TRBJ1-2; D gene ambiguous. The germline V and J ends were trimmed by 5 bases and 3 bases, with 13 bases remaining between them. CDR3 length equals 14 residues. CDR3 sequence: CASSAMGGDYGYTF. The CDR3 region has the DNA TGTGCCAGCAGTGCAATGGGCGGCGACTATGGCTACACCTTC.

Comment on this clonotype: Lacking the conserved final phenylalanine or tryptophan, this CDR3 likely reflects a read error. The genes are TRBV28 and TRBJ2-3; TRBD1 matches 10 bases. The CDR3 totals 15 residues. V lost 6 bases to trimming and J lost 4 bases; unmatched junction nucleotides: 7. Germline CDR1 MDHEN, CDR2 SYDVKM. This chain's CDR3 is CASSKGQGMADTQYL. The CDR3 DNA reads TGTGCCAGCAGCAAGGGACAGGGGATGGCAGATACGCAGTATTTG.

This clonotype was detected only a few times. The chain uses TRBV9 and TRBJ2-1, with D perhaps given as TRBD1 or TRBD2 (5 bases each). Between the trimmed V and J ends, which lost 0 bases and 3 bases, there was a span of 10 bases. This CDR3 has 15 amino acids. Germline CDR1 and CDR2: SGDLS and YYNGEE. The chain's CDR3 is CASSVGGRFYNEQFF. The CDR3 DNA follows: TGTGCCAGCAGCGTAGGGGGACGGTTCTACAATGAGCAGTTCTTC.

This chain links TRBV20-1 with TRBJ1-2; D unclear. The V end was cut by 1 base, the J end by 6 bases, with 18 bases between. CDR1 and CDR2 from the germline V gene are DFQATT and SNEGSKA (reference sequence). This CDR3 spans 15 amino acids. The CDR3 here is CSARADGPIEDGYTF. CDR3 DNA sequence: TGCAGTGCTAGAGCAGACGGCCCCATTGAGGATGGCTACACCTTC.

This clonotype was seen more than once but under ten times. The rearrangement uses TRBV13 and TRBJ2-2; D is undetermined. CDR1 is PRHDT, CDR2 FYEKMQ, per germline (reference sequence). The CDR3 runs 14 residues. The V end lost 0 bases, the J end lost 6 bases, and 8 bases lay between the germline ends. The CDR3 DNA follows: TGTGCCAGCAGCTTAGGCCGGCTTGCCGGGGAGCTGTTTTTT. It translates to CASSLGRLAGELFF.

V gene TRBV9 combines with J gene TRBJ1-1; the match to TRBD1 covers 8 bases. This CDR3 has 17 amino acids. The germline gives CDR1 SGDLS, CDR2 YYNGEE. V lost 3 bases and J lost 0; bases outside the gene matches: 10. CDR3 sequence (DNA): TGTGCCAGCAGCGACGACAGGGGCCCAATTATGAACACTGAAGCTTTCTTT. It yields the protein CASSDDRGPIMNTEAFF.

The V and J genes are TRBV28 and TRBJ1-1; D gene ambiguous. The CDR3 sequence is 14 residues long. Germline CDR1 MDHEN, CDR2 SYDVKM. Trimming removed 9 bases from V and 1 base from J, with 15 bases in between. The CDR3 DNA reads TGTGCCAGTACTAGGTTAACCGGGAACACTGAAGCTTTCTTT. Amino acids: CASTRLTGNTEAFF.

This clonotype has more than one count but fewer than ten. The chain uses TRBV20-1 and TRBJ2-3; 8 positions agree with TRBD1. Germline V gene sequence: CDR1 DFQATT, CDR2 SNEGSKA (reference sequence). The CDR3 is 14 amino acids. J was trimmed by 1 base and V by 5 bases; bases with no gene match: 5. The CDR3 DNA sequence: TGCAGTGCTGGACAGGGCCTCGGCACAGATACGCAGTATTTT. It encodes CSAGQGLGTDTQYF.

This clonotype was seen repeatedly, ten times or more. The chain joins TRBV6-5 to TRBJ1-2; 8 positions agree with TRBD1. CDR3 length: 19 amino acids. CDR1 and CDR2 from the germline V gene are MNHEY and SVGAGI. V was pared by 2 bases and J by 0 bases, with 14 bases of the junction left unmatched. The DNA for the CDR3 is TGTGCCAGCAGTTACCTCCTCGACAGGGGACCCCACTCTAACTATGGCTACACCTTC. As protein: CASSYLLDRGPHSNYGYTF.

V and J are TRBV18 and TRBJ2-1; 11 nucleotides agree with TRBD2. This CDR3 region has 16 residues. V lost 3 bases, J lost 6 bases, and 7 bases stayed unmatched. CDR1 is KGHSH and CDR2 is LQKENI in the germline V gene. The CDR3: CASSPQTSGAINEQFF. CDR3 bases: TGTGCCAGCTCACCTCAGACTAGCGGGGCCATCAATGAGCAGTTCTTC. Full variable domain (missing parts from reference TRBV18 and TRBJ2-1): NAGVMQNPRHLVRRRGQEARLRCSPMKGHSHVYWYRQLPEEGLKFMVYLQKENIIDESGMPKERFSAEFPKEGPSILRIQQVVRGDSAAYFCASSPQTSGAINEQFFGPGTRLTVL.

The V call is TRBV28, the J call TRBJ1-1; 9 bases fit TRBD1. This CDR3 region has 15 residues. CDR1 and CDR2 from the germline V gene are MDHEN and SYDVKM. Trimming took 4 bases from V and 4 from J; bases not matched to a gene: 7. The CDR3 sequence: CASSSAGTGSTEAFF. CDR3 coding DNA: TGTGCCAGCAGTTCGGCCGGGACAGGGTCCACTGAAGCTTTCTTT. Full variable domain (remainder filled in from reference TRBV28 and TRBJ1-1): DVKVTQSSRYLVKRTGEKVFLECVQDMDHENMFWYRQDPGLGLRLIYFSYDVKMKEKGDIPEGYSVSREKKERFSLILESASTNQTSMYLCASSSAGTGSTEAFFGQGTRLTVV.

This CDR3 is CATAGGAIEQFF. DNA for the CDR3: TGTGCCACAGCGGGGGGGGCCATCGAGCAGTTCTTC. V gene TRBV6-6 combines with J gene TRBJ2-1, with 10 nucleotides matching TRBD2. CDR1 and CDR2 (germline): MNHNY, SVGAGI (reference sequence). The CDR3 totals 12 residues. With V trimmed by 10 bases and J by 10 bases, 7 bases remained unmatched.

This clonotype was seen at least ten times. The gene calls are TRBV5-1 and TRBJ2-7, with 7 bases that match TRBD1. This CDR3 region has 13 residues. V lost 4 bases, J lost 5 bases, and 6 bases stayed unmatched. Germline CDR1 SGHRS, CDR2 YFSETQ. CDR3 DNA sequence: TGCGCCAGCAGCCCTGGGACAGTCGACGAGCAGTACTTC. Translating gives CASSPGTVDEQYF. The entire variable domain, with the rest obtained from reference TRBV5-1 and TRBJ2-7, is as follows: KAGVTQTPRYLIKTRGQQVTLSCSPISGHRSVSWYQQTPGQGLQFLFEYFSETQRNKGNFPGRFSGRQFSNSRSEMNVSTLELGDSALYLCASSPGTVDEQYFGPGTRLTVT.

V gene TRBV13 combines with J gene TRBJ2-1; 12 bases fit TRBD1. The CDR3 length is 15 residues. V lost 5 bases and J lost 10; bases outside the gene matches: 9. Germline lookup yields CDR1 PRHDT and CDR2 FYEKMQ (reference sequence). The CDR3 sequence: CASSPWDRGLREQFF. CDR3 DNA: TGTGCCAGCAGCCCTTGGGACAGGGGGCTCAGGGAGCAGTTCTTC.

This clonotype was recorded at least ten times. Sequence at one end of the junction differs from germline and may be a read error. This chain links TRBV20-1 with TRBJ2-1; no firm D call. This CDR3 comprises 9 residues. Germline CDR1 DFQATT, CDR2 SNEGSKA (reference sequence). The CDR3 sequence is CSASNEQFF. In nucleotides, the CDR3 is TGCAGTGCTAGCAATGAACAGTTCTTC.

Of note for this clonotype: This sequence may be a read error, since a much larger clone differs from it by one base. The CDR3 nucleotides read TGCAGTGCTAGAGATCACCGGGGCCGAAAAGCTTTAAACACAGATACGCAGTATTTT. It translates to CSARDHRGRKALNTDTQYF. V is TRBV20-1 and J is TRBJ2-3; D could derive from TRBD1 or TRBD2 (5 bases each). The V and J ends lost 0 bases and 2 bases respectively, with 24 bases between them. Germline CDR1 DFQATT, CDR2 SNEGSKA (reference sequence). The CDR3 is 19 residues long.

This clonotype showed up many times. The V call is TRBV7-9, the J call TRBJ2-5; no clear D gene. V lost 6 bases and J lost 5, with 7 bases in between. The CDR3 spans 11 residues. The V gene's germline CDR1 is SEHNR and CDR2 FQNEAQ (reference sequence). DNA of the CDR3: TGTGCCAGCAGGCCCCCGGAGACCCAGTACTTC. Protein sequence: CASRPPETQYF.

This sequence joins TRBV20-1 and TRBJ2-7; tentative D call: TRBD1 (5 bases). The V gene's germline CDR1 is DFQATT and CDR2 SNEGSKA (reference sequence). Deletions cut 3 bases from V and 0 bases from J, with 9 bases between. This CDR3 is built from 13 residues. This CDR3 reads CSASLDTSYEQYF. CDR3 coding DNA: TGCAGTGCTAGTTTGGACACCTCCTACGAGCAGTACTTC.

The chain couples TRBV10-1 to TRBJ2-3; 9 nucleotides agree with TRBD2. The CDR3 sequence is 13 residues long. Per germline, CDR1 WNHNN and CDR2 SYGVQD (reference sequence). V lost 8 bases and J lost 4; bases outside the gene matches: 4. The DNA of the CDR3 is TGCGCCAGCGCGGGAGGGCTGTCAGATACGCAGTATTTT. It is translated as CASAGGLSDTQYF.

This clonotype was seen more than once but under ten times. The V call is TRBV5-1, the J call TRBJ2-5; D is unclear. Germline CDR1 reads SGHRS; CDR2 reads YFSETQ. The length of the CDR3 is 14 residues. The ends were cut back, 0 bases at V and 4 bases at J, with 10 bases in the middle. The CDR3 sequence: CASSLVLRGETQYF. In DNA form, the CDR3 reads TGCGCCAGCAGCTTGGTATTGCGTGGAGAGACCCAGTACTTC.